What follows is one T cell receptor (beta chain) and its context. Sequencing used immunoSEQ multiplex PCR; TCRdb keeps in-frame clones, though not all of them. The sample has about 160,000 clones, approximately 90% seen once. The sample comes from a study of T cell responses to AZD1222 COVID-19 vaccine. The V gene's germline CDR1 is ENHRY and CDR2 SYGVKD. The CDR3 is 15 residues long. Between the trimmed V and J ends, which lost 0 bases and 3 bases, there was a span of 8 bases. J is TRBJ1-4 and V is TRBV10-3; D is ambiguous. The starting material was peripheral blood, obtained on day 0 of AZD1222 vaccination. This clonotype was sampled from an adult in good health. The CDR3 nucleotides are TGTGCCATCAGTGAGTCCGGGAGAGCTAATGAAAAACTGTTTTTT. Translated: CAISESGRANEKLFF.